These T cell receptor beta chains were read from a single sample in a study of identical twins. TCRdb reprocessed the 5' RACE reads with MiXCR, giving one entry per CDR3 protein. The table has hundreds of thousands of distinct CDR3 sequences, roughly 6% seen once. Sequencing used naive T cells sorted from blood. The origin of the receptors is a man in his late teens or twenties in good health. CDR3s include the opening cysteine and the closing phenylalanine or tryptophan. Fields, in order: CDR3 length, D gene, clone size, J gene, V gene, CDR3 protein, CDR3 DNA. A D gene is named only where the DNA matches it firmly. Size is stated for part of the rows, as once, few or many counts, or as a class when the clone is expanded.

>15|TRBD1|NA|TRBJ1-4|TRBV5-1
CASRFQGVNNEKLFF
TGCGCCAGCAGGTTCCAGGGGGTTAATAATGAAAAACTGTTTTTT
>13|NA|many|TRBJ1-5|TRBV29-1
CSVSPGSNQPQHF
TGCAGCGTTTCGCCGGGGAGCAATCAGCCCCAGCATTTT
>15|TRBD2|many|TRBJ2-7|TRBV25-1
CASSTTSGNSYEQYF
TGTGCCAGCAGTACCACTAGCGGTAACTCCTACGAGCAGTACTTC
>15|TRBD2|few|TRBJ2-1|TRBV6-5
CASSFGGNPYNEQFF
TGTGCCAGCAGTTTCGGGGGGAACCCCTACAATGAGCAGTTCTTC
>13|NA|many|TRBJ2-3|TRBV20-1
CSARLRSTDTQYF
TGCAGTGCTAGATTGCGGAGCACAGATACGCAGTATTTT
>14|NA|NA|TRBJ1-1|TRBV19
CASSIGHTNTEAFF
TGTGCCAGTAGTATCGGACACACGAACACTGAAGCTTTCTTT
>14|NA|many|TRBJ1-1|TRBV3-1
CASSQGSQGSEAFF
TGTGCCAGCAGCCAAGGTAGTCAGGGAAGTGAAGCTTTCTTT
>14|NA|many|TRBJ1-5|TRBV4-2
CASSQDREDQPQHF
TGTGCCAGCAGCCAAGACAGGGAGGATCAGCCCCAGCATTTT
>15|NA|NA|TRBJ2-3|TRBV20-1
CSARVLGRRSDTQYF
TGCAGTGCTAGAGTTCTCGGGAGAAGGTCGGATACGCAGTATTTT
>12|NA|NA|TRBJ2-7|TRBV5-5
CASSGHGNEQYF
TGTGCCAGCAGCGGACATGGAAACGAGCAGTACTTC
>18|TRBD1|many|TRBJ2-2|TRBV11-1
CASSRLTGTGANTGELFF
TGTGCCAGCAGCCGACTGACCGGGACAGGGGCCAACACCGGGGAGCTGTTTTTT
>13|NA|few|TRBJ1-5|TRBV2
CASRWTGDGPQHF
TGTGCCAGCAGGTGGACTGGTGATGGGCCCCAGCATTTT
>15|TRBD1|many|TRBJ2-2|TRBV12-3/TRBV12-4
CASSGDRGNTGELFF
TGTGCCAGCAGTGGGGACAGGGGGAACACCGGGGAGCTGTTTTTT
>15|TRBD2|many|TRBJ2-7|TRBV12-3/TRBV12-4
CASSPSGSPSYEQYF
TGTGCCAGCAGTCCTAGCGGGAGTCCTTCCTACGAGCAGTACTTC
>15|TRBD1|many|TRBJ2-7|TRBV9
CASSHGQGGSYEQYF
TGTGCCAGCAGCCACGGACAGGGAGGCTCCTACGAGCAGTACTTC
>15|NA|NA|TRBJ2-4|TRBV19
CASSKEGLAKNIQYF
TGTGCCAGTAGTAAAGAAGGATTAGCCAAAAACATTCAGTACTTC
>16|TRBD1|NA|TRBJ2-5|TRBV25-1
CASSAGTGSLQETQYF
TGTGCCAGCAGTGCCGGGACAGGGAGCCTCCAAGAGACCCAGTACTTC
>14|NA|many|TRBJ2-7|TRBV20-1
CSARDIGGSYEQYF
TGCAGTGCTAGAGATATAGGCGGATCCTACGAGCAGTACTTC
>14|TRBD1|many|TRBJ2-5|TRBV5-5
CASSQGQLQETQYF
TGTGCCAGCAGCCAGGGACAGCTCCAAGAGACCCAGTACTTC
>15|TRBD1|many|TRBJ2-2|TRBV4-2
CASSQDRDSTGELFF
TGTGCCAGCAGCCAAGATCGGGACAGCACCGGGGAGCTGTTTTTT
>16|TRBD2|NA|TRBJ2-4|TRBV12-3/TRBV12-4
CASSFIGGIAKNIQYF
TGTGCCAGCAGTTTTATCGGGGGGATAGCCAAAAACATTCAGTACTTC
>15|NA|many|TRBJ2-7|TRBV7-2
CASSLVARDTYEQYF
TGTGCCAGCAGCTTAGTAGCCAGGGATACCTACGAGCAGTACTTC
>16|TRBD2|NA|TRBJ2-2|TRBV7-2
CASSPVLAGPTGELFF
TGTGCCAGCAGCCCCGTGCTAGCGGGACCCACCGGGGAGCTGTTTTTT
>14|TRBD2|many|TRBJ2-1|TRBV12-3/TRBV12-4
CASSPLAGYNEQFF
TGTGCCAGCAGCCCCCTAGCGGGATACAATGAGCAGTTCTTC
>13|NA|NA|TRBJ1-1|TRBV24-1
CATSSGVNTEAFF
TGTGCCACCAGTTCAGGAGTGAACACTGAAGCTTTCTTT
>15|NA|many|TRBJ2-6|TRBV5-1
CASRDDRSGANVLTF
TGCGCCAGCAGAGACGACAGATCCGGGGCCAACGTCCTGACTTTC
>12|NA|NA|TRBJ1-1|TRBV2
CASSEGPLEAFF
TGTGCCAGCAGTGAAGGCCCTTTGGAGGCTTTCTTT
>13|NA|many|TRBJ2-7|TRBV12-3/TRBV12-4
CASSSRVRRGQYF
TGTGCCAGCAGTTCGCGGGTCAGACGGGGGCAGTACTTC
>15|NA|many|TRBJ2-1|TRBV12-3/TRBV12-4
CASSRTAGWKIEQFF
TGTGCCAGCAGCAGGACAGCGGGTTGGAAGATTGAGCAGTTCTTC
>16|NA|many|TRBJ2-1|TRBV20-1
CSARDVNARGFDEQFF
TGCAGTGCTAGAGACGTGAATGCGCGAGGGTTCGATGAGCAGTTCTTC